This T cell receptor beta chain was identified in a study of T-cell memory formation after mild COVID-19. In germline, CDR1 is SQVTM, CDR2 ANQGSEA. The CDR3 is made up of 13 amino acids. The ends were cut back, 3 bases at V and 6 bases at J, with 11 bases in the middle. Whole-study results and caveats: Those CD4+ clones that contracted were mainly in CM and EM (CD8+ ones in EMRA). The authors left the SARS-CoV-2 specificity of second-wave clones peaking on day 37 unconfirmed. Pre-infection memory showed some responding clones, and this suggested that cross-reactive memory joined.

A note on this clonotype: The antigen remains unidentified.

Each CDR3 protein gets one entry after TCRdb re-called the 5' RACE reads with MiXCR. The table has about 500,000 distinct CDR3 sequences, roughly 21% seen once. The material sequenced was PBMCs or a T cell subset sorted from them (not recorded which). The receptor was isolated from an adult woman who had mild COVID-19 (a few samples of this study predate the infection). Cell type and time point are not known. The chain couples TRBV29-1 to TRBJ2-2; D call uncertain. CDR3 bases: TGCAGCGTTGAGGGCGCTAGGTCCGGGGAGCTGTTTTTT. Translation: CSVEGARSGELFF.